This T cell receptor (beta chain) was sequenced during a study of blood T cell repertoires in COVID-19. The CDR3 runs 14 residues. The trim removed 6 bases at V and 7 bases at J, leaving 3 bases unmatched. CDR1 is MNHEY and CDR2 is SVGAGI in the germline V gene. Authors' processing steps: Counts of nucleated cells, estimated from reference gene primer amplification, were obtained. Profiling relied on immunoSEQ multiplex PCR, and the TCRdb table lists in-frame clones only, not all of them. V, J and clone size are those of that table, while D and trimming were read from the DNA. The table has under 200,000 clones, about 82% seen once.

V and J are TRBV6-5 and TRBJ2-1; 13 nucleotides agree with TRBD2. The receptor was isolated from a man in his 60s with COVID-19, enrolled during active disease. Sequencing was performed on peripheral blood. The CDR3 region has the DNA TGTGCCAGCAGACCGGGACTAGCGGGAAATGAGCAGTTCTTC. This encodes CASRPGLAGNEQFF.